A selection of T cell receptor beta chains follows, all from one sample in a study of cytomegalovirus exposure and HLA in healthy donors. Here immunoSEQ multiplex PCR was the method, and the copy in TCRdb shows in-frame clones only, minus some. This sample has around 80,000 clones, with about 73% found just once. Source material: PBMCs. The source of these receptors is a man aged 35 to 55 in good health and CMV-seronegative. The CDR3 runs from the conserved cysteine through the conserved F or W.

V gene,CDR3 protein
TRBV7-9,CASSSDSSYEQYF
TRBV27,CATKRGYEQYF
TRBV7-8,CASSFGTASYEQYF
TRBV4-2,CASSQDRGASGMTLSYEQYF
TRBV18,CASSPLPGQETQYF
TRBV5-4,CASSLANAGIETQYF
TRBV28,CASSSPYPSGLAGSEYSYNEQFF
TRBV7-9,CASSSGQTNYGYTF
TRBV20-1,CSEVAGETQYF
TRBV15,CATSRDHGIRMVEQYF
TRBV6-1,CASSDSYSYNEQFF
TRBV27,CASSLSGRGAETQYF
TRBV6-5,CASSEGQGAQHF
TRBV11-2,CASSSRTSGSGEQYF
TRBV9,CASSPLGLAGVGETQYF
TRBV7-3,CASSTESGTGVHGYTF
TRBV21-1,CASSTLQGGTSWVQGGEQFF
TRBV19,CASSRQGGTEAFF
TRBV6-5,CASSYSGGLVAYEQYF
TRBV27,CASSLEIGRALDEQFF
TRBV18,CASSPPIAGGTGGFRTEAFF
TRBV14,CASSQTQGMPQHF
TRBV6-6,CASSYSGTGVGEQYF